This TCR beta chain was captured by sequencing in a study of blood T cells in healthy people across ages. Broader study findings: PBMCs went unsorted, and a conclusive naive versus antigen-experienced comparison was therefore prevented.

Regarding this clonotype: The antigen remains unidentified.

Then a second PCR, running about 6 to 12 cycles, was carried out with a sample-barcoded 5' primer and a J-beta primer mix. One entry per CDR3 protein, called by TCRdb with MiXCR from the 5' RACE reads. The data show around 2 million distinct CDR3 sequences, around 40% seen once. The sample comprised blood. This sequence originates from a human donor in good health.

CDR3 DNA: TGCGCCAGCAGCGGACAGGCCACGAACAATGAGCAGTTCTTC. Translated, it gives CASSGQATNNEQFF. The gene calls are TRBV5-1 and TRBJ2-1, with 7 bases lining up with TRBD1. The CDR3 runs to 14 residues. Trimming cost V 4 bases and J 5 bases; bases outside gene matches: 6. Looked up from germline, CDR1 is SGHRS and CDR2 is YFSETQ.